This is a list of T cell receptor beta chains from one sample in a study of shared clonotypes between healthy human individuals. Repertoires were generated with immunoSEQ multiplex PCR, while TCRdb's copy carries only in-frame clones and drops some. The sample carries fewer than 700,000 clones, just over 75% recorded once. Sequencing was done on a sample of PBMCs. The receptors come from a woman aged 40 to 55 in good health. Some clones in this sample may be carry-over from other donors' samples. Each CDR3 is given with its conserved first and last residue. The D gene is left open where the match is weak. Clone sizes are given selectively: once, few, many, or a class where the clone is expanded.

TRBV19	few	.	15	TRBJ1-5	TGTGCCAGTAGTATAAGGGGGGGTCCGGATCAGCCCCAGCATTTT	CASSIRGGPDQPQHF
TRBV7-8	.	TRBD2	15	TRBJ2-7	TGTGCCAGCAGCCCCCTAGCGGGAGGGCCTTACGAGCAGTACTTC	CASSPLAGGPYEQYF
TRBV9	.	TRBD2	17	TRBJ2-3	TGTGCCAGCAGCGTAGCGGCTAGCGGGAGGATAGGGGATACGCAGTATTTT	CASSVAASGRIGDTQYF
TRBV7-9	.	TRBD1	16	TRBJ2-7	TGTGCCAGCAGCTTAGTATGGGACAGGCTTCTCTACGAGCAGTACTTC	CASSLVWDRLLYEQYF
TRBV18	few	.	17	TRBJ2-6	TGTGCCAGCTCATCGAGCAGGGGAGTTACTGGGGCCAACGTCCTGACTTTC	CASSSSRGVTGANVLTF
TRBV5-1	.	TRBD2	14	TRBJ2-1	TGCGCCAGCAGCTCGGCTAGCGGGCTGGATGAGCAGTTCTTC	CASSSASGLDEQFF
TRBV7-7	few	TRBD2	15	TRBJ2-1	TGTGCTAGCAGTCCTCTAGCGGGAGGGAGGAATGAGCAGTTCTTC	CASSPLAGGRNEQFF
TRBV28	.	TRBD2	18	TRBJ2-7	TGTGCCAGCAGTTTTTTAGCGGGAGGGAAGGGACTCTCCTACGAGCAGTACTTC	CASSFLAGGKGLSYEQYF
TRBV5-1	.	.	15	TRBJ2-7	TGCGCCAGCAGCTTGGTTTGGGCGAGCTCCTACGAGCAGTACTTC	CASSLVWASSYEQYF
TRBV4-2	.	TRBD1	20	TRBJ2-7	TGTGCCAGCAGCCGCCTATCACCCGGGACAGGGGGCACCACCATGGACGAGCAGTACTTC	CASSRLSPGTGGTTMDEQYF
TRBV10-3	.	.	14	TRBJ2-2	TGTGCCATCAGTGAGTCTCGGTCGAACGGGGAGCTGTTTTTT	CAISESRSNGELFF
TRBV7-9	.	.	14	TRBJ2-5	TGTGCCAGCAGCTCCGGGACTTGGAGGGAGACCCAGTACTTC	CASSSGTWRETQYF
TRBV29-1	once	.	13	TRBJ1-2	TGCAGCGTCGTCCGGTTGGATAACTATGGCTACACCTTC	CSVVRLDNYGYTF
TRBV7-6	.	.	11	TRBJ1-2	TGTGCCAGCAGCACCCGGACGGAGATACTCTTC	CASSTRTEILF
TRBV18	.	TRBD2	16	TRBJ2-7	TGTGCCAGCTCACCTAGTCCCGGGAGGGACAAATACGAGCAGTACTTC	CASSPSPGRDKYEQYF
TRBV28	.	.	14	TRBJ2-6	TGTGCCGTACAGGAGACTTCTGGTGCCAACGTCCTGACTTTC	CAVQETSGANVLTF
TRBV25-1	many	TRBD1	16	TRBJ1-4	TGTGCCAGCAGTGGAGGCAGGGGGCTCACTAATGAAAAACTGTTTTTT	CASSGGRGLTNEKLFF
TRBV28	many	TRBD2	16	TRBJ2-2	TGTGCCAGTGACGGCTGGCGGGGGGCGAACACCGGGGAGCTGTTTTTT	CASDGWRGANTGELFF
TRBV5-4	.	.	12	TRBJ2-1	TGTGCCAGCAGAGGGAGTGCGGATGAGCAGTTCTTC	CASRGSADEQFF
TRBV7-3	.	TRBD2	17	TRBJ2-7	TGTGCCAGCAGCTTAACCGCAGCGGGGCCCGGCTCCTACGAGCAGTACTTC	CASSLTAAGPGSYEQYF
TRBV6-1	many	TRBD1	14	TRBJ2-7	TGTGCCAGCAGGGGGGACAGGTATTCATACGAGCAGTACTTC	CASRGDRYSYEQYF
TRBV15	.	TRBD2	15	TRBJ2-1	TGTGCCACCAGGTCATTGAGGGAGGGTTGCAATGAGCAGTTCTTC	CATRSLREGCNEQFF
TRBV30	.	TRBD2	15	TRBJ2-7	TGTGCCTGGAGGCGACTAGCGGGAAGGTCCTACGAGCAGTACTTC	CAWRRLAGRSYEQYF
TRBV15	.	.	14	TRBJ1-3	TGTGCCACCAGCCCCCGTAACTCTGGAAACACCATATATTTT	CATSPRNSGNTIYF
TRBV5-1	.	.	17	TRBJ2-3	TGCGCCAGCAGCTTGGCCATGGCTAGCGTGAGCACAGATACGCAGTATTTT	CASSLAMASVSTDTQYF
TRBV5-4	.	TRBD1	15	TRBJ2-3	TGTGCCAGCAGCCAAGGACAGGGTAGGGCAGATACGCAGTATTTT	CASSQGQGRADTQYF
TRBV5-1	few	TRBD2	16	TRBJ2-1	TGCGCCAGCAGCGACCCGACTAGCGGGAGGGCTAATGAGCAGTTCTTC	CASSDPTSGRANEQFF
TRBV29-1	.	TRBD2	13	TRBJ2-1	TGCAGCGTTTCGACTAGCCGGAACAATGAGCAGTTCTTC	CSVSTSRNNEQFF
TRBV29-1	many	.	12	TRBJ2-2	TGCAGCGCCATGACCGAGACCGGGGAGCTGTTTTTT	CSAMTETGELFF
TRBV9	few	.	12	TRBJ2-3	TGTGCCAGCAGCGTAAGTCCAGATACGCAGTATTTT	CASSVSPDTQYF
TRBV6-6	.	.	14	TRBJ1-4	TGTGCCAGCAGTCATTTGGGGGCTAATGAAAAACTGTTTTTT	CASSHLGANEKLFF
TRBV6-1	.	.	11	TRBJ2-5	TGTGCCAGCAGTGGAGTAGAGACCCAGTACTTC	CASSGVETQYF
TRBV5-1	.	.	16	TRBJ2-6	TGCGCCAGCAGCTTGGGTGAGGGCTCTGGGGCCAACGTCCTGACTTTC	CASSLGEGSGANVLTF
TRBV28	once	.	14	TRBJ2-3	TGTGCCAGCAGTTTTGCGGGAAGCACAGATACGCAGTATTTT	CASSFAGSTDTQYF
TRBV18	.	.	13	TRBJ2-5	TGTGCCAGCTCACCGGACGCGGGAGAGACCCAGTACTTC	CASSPDAGETQYF
TRBV6-4	few	TRBD1	13	TRBJ1-2	TGTGCCAGCAGAAACCGGACAGGGGGTGGCTACACCTTC	CASRNRTGGGYTF
TRBV10-3	.	.	14	TRBJ2-7	TGTGCCATCAGTGAGACGGGACTGGGGGACAAGCAGTACTTC	CAISETGLGDKQYF
TRBV5-1	.	.	11	TRBJ2-7	TGCGCCACCCGACTTGGGGACGAGCAGTACTTC	CATRLGDEQYF
TRBV7-6	.	.	15	TRBJ2-1	TGTGCCAGCAGCTCAACGACTGGATCCTACAATGAGCAGTTCTTC	CASSSTTGSYNEQFF
TRBV9	.	.	15	TRBJ2-3	TGTGCCAGCAGCGTAACTCGACTCCCCACAGATACGCAGTATTTT	CASSVTRLPTDTQYF